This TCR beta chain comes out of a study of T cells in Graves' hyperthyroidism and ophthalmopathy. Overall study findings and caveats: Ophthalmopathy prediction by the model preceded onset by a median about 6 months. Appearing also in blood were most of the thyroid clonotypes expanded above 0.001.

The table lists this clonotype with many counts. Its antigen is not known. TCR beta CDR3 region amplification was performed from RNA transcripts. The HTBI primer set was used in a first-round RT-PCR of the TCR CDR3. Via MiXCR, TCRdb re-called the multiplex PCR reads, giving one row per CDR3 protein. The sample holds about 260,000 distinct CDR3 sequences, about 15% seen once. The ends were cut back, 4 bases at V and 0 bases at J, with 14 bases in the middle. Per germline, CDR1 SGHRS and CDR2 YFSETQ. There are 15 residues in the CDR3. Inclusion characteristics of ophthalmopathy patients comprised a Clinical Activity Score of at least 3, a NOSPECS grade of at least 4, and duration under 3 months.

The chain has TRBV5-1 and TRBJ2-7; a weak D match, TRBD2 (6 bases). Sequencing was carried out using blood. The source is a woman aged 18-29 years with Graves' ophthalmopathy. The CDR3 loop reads CASSPAVGGSYEQYF. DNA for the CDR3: TGCGCCAGCAGCCCCGCCGTGGGGGGCTCCTACGAGCAGTACTTC.